These T cell receptor beta chains were read from a single sample in a study of T cell changes during pregnancy in multiple sclerosis. The protocol was immunoSEQ multiplex PCR, while the TCRdb copy is restricted to in-frame clones and leaves out a portion. In the table there are 75,000 to 100,000 clones, approximately 90% of which are singletons. The sample consisted of peripheral blood, taken after pregnancy. The origin of the receptors is a female donor in good health, enrolled as a control in a pregnancy study. Each CDR3 is given with its conserved first and last residue. D genes are given only for firm matches. Not every row has a clone size; where given, it reads once, few, many or a size class.

v_gene	abundance	d_gene	j_gene	CDR3nt	CDR3aa
TRBV7-2	-	TRBD2	TRBJ2-3	TGTGCCAGCAGCCCCGGAGCGGGGGGGACAGATACGCAGTATTTT	CASSPGAGGTDTQYF
TRBV6-1	-	TRBD1	TRBJ1-1	TGTGCCAGTTACCCCCGGGGGCGACAGGGTCGGACTTTCTTT	CASYPRGRQGRTFF
TRBV5-8	-	-	TRBJ1-1	TGTGCCAGCAGCCCTCTAACAGGAAGGGGCACTGAAGCTTTCTTT	CASSPLTGRGTEAFF
TRBV19	once	-	TRBJ1-2	TGTGCCAGTAGTATAGATGGAAACAGGGTGGGCTATGGCTACACCTTC	CASSIDGNRVGYGYTF
TRBV5-1	-	TRBD2	TRBJ2-7	TGCGCCAGCAGCTTGGCCGCTAGCGGGAGTTATTACGAGCAGTACTTC	CASSLAASGSYYEQYF
TRBV6-5	-	TRBD1	TRBJ2-2	TGTGCCAGCAAATCGGCAGAGGACAGGAGGGAGCTGTTTTTT	CASKSAEDRRELFF
TRBV5-5	-	TRBD2	TRBJ2-3	TGTGCCAGCAGCTCTCCGGGACTAGCGGGAGGGCCGACAGATACGCAGTATTTT	CASSSPGLAGGPTDTQYF
TRBV27	-	TRBD2	TRBJ2-7	TGTGCCAGCAGTACTAATAGCGGGGCCTACGAGCAGTACTTC	CASSTNSGAYEQYF
TRBV7-8	-	-	TRBJ2-5	TGTGCCAGCAGCTCCCGTGGAGGGGAGGTGGAGACCCAGTACTTC	CASSSRGGEVETQYF
TRBV30	-	-	TRBJ1-5	TGTGCCTGGAGTACAGACATTAATCAGCCCCAGCATTTT	CAWSTDINQPQHF
TRBV4-1	-	-	TRBJ1-1	TGCGCCAGCAGCCATCCCTCCGGGGAGAACACTGAAGCTTTCTTT	CASSHPSGENTEAFF
TRBV28	-	-	TRBJ1-5	TGTGCCAGCAGTTTTCGGTTTTTCGATCAGCCCCAGCATTTT	CASSFRFFDQPQHF
TRBV2	-	TRBD1	TRBJ2-7	TGTGCCAGCAGACGGGACAGCTACGAGCAGTACTTC	CASRRDSYEQYF
TRBV27	-	TRBD2	TRBJ2-7	TGTGCCAGCAGTTTTCGAGTTGGGAGGGGAGGCGCCCAGTATTACGAGCAGTACTTC	CASSFRVGRGGAQYYEQYF
TRBV6-6	-	-	TRBJ2-3	TGTGCCAGCAACGGGGGAACCTACACAGATACGCAGTATTTT	CASNGGTYTDTQYF
TRBV4-2	once	-	TRBJ1-6	TGTGCCAGCAGCCATCCCAGACTTGGACTCAATTCACCCCTCCACTTT	CASSHPRLGLNSPLHF
TRBV7-9	-	TRBD1	TRBJ1-5	TGTGCCAGCAGCGAGGGGGACAGGGGGCGTCCCCAGCATTTT	CASSEGDRGRPQHF
TRBV4-1	once	TRBD2	TRBJ2-1	TGCGCCAGCAGCCAAGTAGCGGGAGGAAACAATGAGCAGTTCTTC	CASSQVAGGNNEQFF
TRBV11-2	-	-	TRBJ2-7	TGTGCCAGCAGCTTAGTATCTGCCTACGAGCAGTACTTC	CASSLVSAYEQYF
TRBV2	-	TRBD1	TRBJ1-1	TGTGCCAGCGGAGGACAGGGCACGGGTGAAGCTTTCTTT	CASGGQGTGEAFF
TRBV2	-	TRBD1	TRBJ1-4	TGTGCCAGCAGGGCTAAGGGGACAGGGAGTGAAAAACTGTTTTTT	CASRAKGTGSEKLFF
TRBV19	-	TRBD1	TRBJ2-7	TGTGCCAGTAGTATAGGGGACAGGGTATCTTACGAGCAGTACTTC	CASSIGDRVSYEQYF
TRBV6-5	few	-	TRBJ1-1	TGTGCCAGCTCATCGGGAGACACTGAAGCTTTCTTT	CASSSGDTEAFF
TRBV7-9	-	-	TRBJ1-3	TGTGCCAGCAGCTTCTCCAGTACCTCTGGAAACACCATATATTTT	CASSFSSTSGNTIYF
TRBV5-1	-	-	TRBJ1-2	TGCGCCAGCAGCTTGGACGGTTCTAACTATGGCTACACCTTC	CASSLDGSNYGYTF
TRBV5-4	-	TRBD1	TRBJ2-7	TGTGCCAGCAGCTTTATAGCCGGGACAGGGAGAAACGAGCAGTACTTC	CASSFIAGTGRNEQYF
TRBV10-3	-	-	TRBJ2-3	TGTGCCATCAGTGAAGGAGCGGTCCGCACAGATACGCAGTATTTT	CAISEGAVRTDTQYF
TRBV28	-	TRBD2	TRBJ2-4	TGTGCCAGCAGCCTTGGGCCCTATAGCGGGTCCTCTAGGGTCATTCAGTACTTC	CASSLGPYSGSSRVIQYF
TRBV30	-	-	TRBJ1-4	TGTGCCTGGAGTGTACTAACAGGAAATGAAAAACTGTTTTTT	CAWSVLTGNEKLFF
TRBV7-9	-	-	TRBJ1-1	TGTGCCAGCAGTATTGACAGGTACGACACTGAAGCTTTCTTT	CASSIDRYDTEAFF
TRBV6-1	once	-	TRBJ2-7	TGTGCCAGCAGCTTTCTTTCCTACGAGCAGTACTTC	CASSFLSYEQYF
TRBV6-5	-	-	TRBJ2-7	TGTGCCAGCAGCAACAGGCAGGCCTACGAGCAGTACTTC	CASSNRQAYEQYF
TRBV19	few	-	TRBJ1-6	TGTGCCACCCGATCGGGGGGCGCGGGGTCACCCCTCCACTTT	CATRSGGAGSPLHF
TRBV19	-	TRBD1	TRBJ2-5	TGTGCCAGTAGTACGGGACAGGGGGCAGGGGAGACCCAGTACTTC	CASSTGQGAGETQYF
TRBV6-6	-	-	TRBJ1-2	TGTGCCAGCAGTTACTCGGCCGTGCAGGGCTATGGCTACACCTTC	CASSYSAVQGYGYTF
TRBV27	-	-	TRBJ1-3	TGTGCCAGCAGTTTACCAGGGCCTGGAAACACCATATATTTT	CASSLPGPGNTIYF
TRBV27	-	-	TRBJ1-2	TGTGCCAGCAGTGAGGACAGTTACTATGGCTACACCTTC	CASSEDSYYGYTF
TRBV5-1	-	TRBD2	TRBJ2-1	TGCGCCAGCAGCTTCCTGCCTAGGACAGATCGGACTAGCGGGAGAAGGTCGAATGAGCAGTTCTTC	CASSFLPRTDRTSGRRSNEQFF
TRBV7-9	-	TRBD2	TRBJ2-1	TGTGCCGGAATAACTAGCGGCAATTACAATGAGCAGTTCTTC	CAGITSGNYNEQFF
TRBV7-6	-	-	TRBJ1-3	TGTGCCAGCAGCTCAGGGGGAAACACCATATATTTT	CASSSGGNTIYF
TRBV5-1	-	TRBD2	TRBJ2-3	TGCGCCAGCAGCCCCGATAGCGGGAGTGCAGATACGCAGTATTTT	CASSPDSGSADTQYF
TRBV5-4	-	TRBD1	TRBJ1-6	TGTGCCAGCAGCTTGTCGGGACAGGGGGATTCACCCCTCCACTTT	CASSLSGQGDSPLHF
TRBV28	-	-	TRBJ1-2	TGTGCCAGCAGCTCGCCCGTCGAAGGGGACTATGGCTACACCTTC	CASSSPVEGDYGYTF
TRBV30	-	-	TRBJ2-5	TGTGCCTGGAGTCGGGGACAACTTGGGGGGACCCAGTACTTC	CAWSRGQLGGTQYF
TRBV6-1	-	-	TRBJ2-7	TGTGCCAGCAGTGAAGGGGGCGGATCCTACGAGCAGTACTTC	CASSEGGGSYEQYF
TRBV7-9	few	-	TRBJ2-7	TGTGCCAGCTCGGGGGGCGTAGTCTACGAGCAGTACTTC	CASSGGVVYEQYF
TRBV4-1	-	-	TRBJ1-1	TGCGCCAGCAGCCAAGAAGGGCGTCGGGCACATTGGAGGGCTTTCTTT	CASSQEGRRAHWRAFF
TRBV29-1	-	TRBD1	TRBJ2-7	TGCAGCGTTGAAGTAGGGACAGGGGGCCACGAGCAGTACTTC	CSVEVGTGGHEQYF